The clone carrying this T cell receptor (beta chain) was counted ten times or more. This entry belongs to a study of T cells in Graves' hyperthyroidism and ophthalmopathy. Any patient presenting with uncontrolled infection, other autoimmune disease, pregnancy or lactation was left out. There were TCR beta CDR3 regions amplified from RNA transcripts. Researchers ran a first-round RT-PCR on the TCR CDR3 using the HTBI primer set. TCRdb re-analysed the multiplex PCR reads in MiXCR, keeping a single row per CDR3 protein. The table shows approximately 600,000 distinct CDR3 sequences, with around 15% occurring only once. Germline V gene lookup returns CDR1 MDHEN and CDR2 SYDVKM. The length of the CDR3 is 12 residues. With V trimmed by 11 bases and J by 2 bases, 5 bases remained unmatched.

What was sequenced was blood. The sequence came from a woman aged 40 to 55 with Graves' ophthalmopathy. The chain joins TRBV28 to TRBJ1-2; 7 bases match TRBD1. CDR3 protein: CAEGTVNYGYTF. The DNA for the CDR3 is TGTGCCGAGGGGACAGTCAACTATGGCTACACCTTC.